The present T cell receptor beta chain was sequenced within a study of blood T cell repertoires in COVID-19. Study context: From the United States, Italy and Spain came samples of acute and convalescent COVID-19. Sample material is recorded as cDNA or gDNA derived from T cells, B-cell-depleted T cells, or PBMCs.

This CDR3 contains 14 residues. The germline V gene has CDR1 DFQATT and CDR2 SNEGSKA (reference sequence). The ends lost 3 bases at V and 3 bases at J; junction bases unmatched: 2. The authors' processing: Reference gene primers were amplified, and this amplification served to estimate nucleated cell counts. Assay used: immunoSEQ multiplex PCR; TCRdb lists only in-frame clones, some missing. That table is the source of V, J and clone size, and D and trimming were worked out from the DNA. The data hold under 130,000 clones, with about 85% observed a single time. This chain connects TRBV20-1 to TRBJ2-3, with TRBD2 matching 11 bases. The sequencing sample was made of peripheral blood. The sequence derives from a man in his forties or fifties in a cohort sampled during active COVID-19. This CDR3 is CSASTSGGTDTQYF. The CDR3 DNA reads TGCAGTGCTAGTACTAGCGGGGGTACAGATACGCAGTATTTT.